One sample yielded the 21 T cell receptor beta chains listed below, sequenced in a study of blood T cells in healthy people across ages. Primers used in a second PCR of roughly 7 to 12 cycles were a sample-barcoded 5' primer and a J-beta primer mix. One entry per CDR3 protein, called by TCRdb with MiXCR from the 5' RACE reads. The sample includes approximately 1.5 million distinct CDR3 sequences, about 31% of them seen just once. What was sequenced was blood. All receptors come from a woman under 40 in good health.

This sequence joins TRBV7-2 and TRBJ2-7; tentatively, D is TRBD2 (5 bases). With the DNA end fitting TRBJ2-5 better, the J assignment may be wrong. CDR3 length equals 17 residues. The germline V gene has CDR1 SGHTA and CDR2 FQGNSA. The CDR3 here is CASSFLGEGSPSETQYF. As DNA, the CDR3 is TGTGCCAGCAGCTTCCTTGGCGAGGGAAGCCCTTCAGAGACCCAGTACTTC.

This clonotype was seen a few times. The rearrangement links TRBV20-1 to TRBJ2-7; D is unresolved. Per the germline V gene, CDR1 is DFQATT and CDR2 is SNEGSKA (reference sequence). The CDR3 is 14 amino acids. Between the trimmed V and J ends, which lost 0 bases and 3 bases, there was a span of 12 bases. As DNA, the CDR3 is TGCAGTGCTAGAGATATAGGGCTCGACTACGAGCAGTACTTC. Translation: CSARDIGLDYEQYF.

The rearrangement links TRBV20-1 to TRBJ2-7; D call uncertain. The V end was cut by 6 bases, the J end by 1 base, with 13 bases between. Germline V gene sequence: CDR1 DFQATT, CDR2 SNEGSKA (reference sequence). The CDR3 has 13 amino acids. The CDR3 loop is CSAHSLGSYEQYF. The CDR3 DNA is TGCAGTGCACACAGCTTGGGATCCTACGAGCAGTACTTC.

This clonotype has only a few counts. This chain links TRBV12-3 or TRBV12-4 with TRBJ2-3, with D possibly being TRBD2 (5 bases). This CDR3 region has 15 residues. V lost 7 bases and J 2 bases, leaving 16 bases between the germline ends. The CDR3 here is CASTHSEFITDTQYF. DNA for the CDR3: TGTGCCAGCACCCATAGCGAGTTTATCACAGATACGCAGTATTTT.

This clonotype was picked up a small number of times. The chain has TRBV10-3 and TRBJ2-5, with 10 bases aligning to TRBD1. The CDR3 spans 15 residues. Germline values: CDR1 ENHRY, CDR2 SYGVKD. Unmatched junction bases numbered 9, after V lost 6 bases and J lost 5 bases. The CDR3 DNA follows: TGTGCCATCAGCAGAGGGGACAGGGGTTCGGAGACCCAGTACTTC. This codes for CAISRGDRGSETQYF.

This clonotype occurred many times. This sequence joins TRBV12-3 or TRBV12-4 and TRBJ2-7; the match to TRBD1 covers 9 bases. Unmatched junction bases numbered 9, after V lost 6 bases and J lost 3 bases. There are 15 residues in the CDR3. The DNA for the CDR3 is TGTGCCAGCAGAGCCGGGACAGGGCTTGGCTACGAGCAGTACTTC. This sequence encodes CASRAGTGLGYEQYF.

V usage is TRBV5-6 and J usage is TRBJ2-2; a possible D gene is TRBD2 (6 bases). In germline, CDR1 is SGHDT, CDR2 YYEEEE. Trimming left V 5 bases short and J 1 base short, with 18 bases between. This CDR3 spans 17 amino acids. In DNA form, the CDR3 reads TGTGCCAGCAGTTTAGCCGCCCGGGGAGGGAACACCGGGGAGCTGTTTTTT. It translates to CASSLAARGGNTGELFF.

At least ten counts were recorded for this clonotype. This chain connects TRBV20-1 to TRBJ2-5, with unresolved D. The CDR3 totals 12 residues. The germline gives CDR1 DFQATT, CDR2 SNEGSKA (reference sequence). V shed 5 bases and J shed 3 bases, with 10 bases lying between them. The CDR3 DNA reads as TGCAGTGCTGGGCCCGGCGAAGAGACCCAGTACTTC. Its protein product is CSAGPGEETQYF.

The rearrangement uses TRBV13 and TRBJ2-7, with TRBD1 matching 8 bases. Germline V gene lookup returns CDR1 PRHDT and CDR2 FYEKMQ (reference sequence). This CDR3 region has 16 residues. Trimming cost V 5 bases and J 2 bases; bases outside gene matches: 11. CDR3 amino acids: CASSISVQGATYEQYF. CDR3 DNA sequence: TGTGCCAGCAGCATAAGTGTGCAGGGGGCCACCTACGAGCAGTACTTC.

The chain combines TRBV7-2 with TRBJ2-4, with 8 positions matching TRBD2. V gave up 7 bases and J gave up 4 bases; unmatched junction bases: 15. The CDR3 sequence is 17 residues long. CDR1 and CDR2 (germline): SGHTA, FQGNSA. The CDR3 bases are TGTGCCAGCATCCTCGGGGGGTTAGCGGGACGGAAAAACATTCAGTACTTC. It specifies CASILGGLAGRKNIQYF.

V and J are TRBV25-1 and TRBJ2-1; the D call may be TRBD1 or TRBD2 (6 bases each). Trimming shortened V by 4 bases and J by 9 bases, and 16 bases separated the two germline ends. The CDR3 spans 14 residues. Germline values: CDR1 MGHDK, CDR2 SYGVNS. The CDR3 loop reads CASSGHGGHGEQFF. The CDR3 DNA follows: TGTGCCAGCAGTGGCCATGGGGGGCACGGTGAGCAGTTCTTC. The entire variable domain, with the rest obtained from reference TRBV25-1 and TRBJ2-1, is as follows: EADIYQTPRYLVIGTGKKITLECSQTMGHDKMYWYQQDPGMELHLIHYSYGVNSTEKGDLSSESTVSRIRTEHFPLTLESARPSHTSQYLCASSGHGGHGEQFFGPGTRLTVL.

V usage is TRBV27 and J usage is TRBJ1-5, with 7 bases matching TRBD1. The CDR3 has 17 residues. The V gene end was trimmed by 2 bases and the J gene end by 2 bases; junction bases not matched to a gene: 9. Looked up from germline, CDR1 is MNHEY and CDR2 is SMNVEV (reference sequence). CDR3 loop: CASSLGQGVSGNQPQHF. DNA of the CDR3: TGTGCCAGCAGTTTAGGCCAGGGGGTATCGGGCAATCAGCCCCAGCATTTT.

This clonotype was seen a few times. The junction and the germline gene differ at one end; a read error may be behind it. The V call is TRBV11-2, the J call TRBJ2-7, with D possibly TRBD1 on 6 matching bases. The CDR3 length is 13 residues. CDR1 is SGHAT, CDR2 FQNNGV, per germline. The CDR3 DNA sequence: TGTGCCAGCAGCTTCCACAGGGCCTACAAGCAGTACTTC. This gives the protein CASSFHRAYKQYF.

This clonotype was picked up many times. CDR3 sequence reads: CASSTDYTDTQYF. The CDR3 nucleotides read TGTGCCAGCAGTACGGATTACACAGATACGCAGTATTTT. The chain joins TRBV7-8 to TRBJ2-3; D gene uncertain. The CDR3 covers 13 residues. Germline V gene data show CDR1 as SGHVS and CDR2 as FQNEAQ. The V and J ends lost 6 bases and 2 bases respectively, with 9 bases between them. Looking up the rest from reference TRBV7-8 and TRBJ2-3 gives the full variable domain: GAGVSQSPRYKVAKRGQDVALRCDPISGHVSLFWYQQALGQGPEFLTYFQNEAQLDKSGLPSDRFFAERPEGSVSTLKIQRTQQEDSAVYLCASSTDYTDTQYFGPGTRLTVL.

The rearrangement links TRBV5-1 to TRBJ1-2; 9 positions agree with TRBD1. Trimming removed 0 bases from V and 6 bases from J; junction bases left unmatched: 12. Germline V lookup: CDR1 SGHRS, CDR2 YFSETQ. The CDR3 covers 17 residues. The CDR3 coding sequence is TGCGCCAGCAGCTTGGGCCCCACGACAGGGGGTAAGGATGGCTACACCTTC. As protein: CASSLGPTTGGKDGYTF. The full variable domain, in which reference TRBV5-1 and TRBJ1-2 provide the parts outside the CDR3, is KAGVTQTPRYLIKTRGQQVTLSCSPISGHRSVSWYQQTPGQGLQFLFEYFSETQRNKGNFPGRFSGRQFSNSRSEMNVSTLELGDSALYLCASSLGPTTGGKDGYTFGSGTRLTVV.

The V gene is TRBV5-1, the J gene TRBJ2-1; the match to TRBD1 covers 7 bases. The V segment lost 7 bases and the J segment 0 bases; nucleotides outside the gene matches: 16. This CDR3 spans 18 amino acids. CDR1 and CDR2 (germline): SGHRS, YFSETQ. This CDR3 is CASPFGGSRGPSYNEQFF. DNA of the CDR3: TGCGCCAGCCCCTTCGGCGGATCTAGGGGGCCCTCCTACAATGAGCAGTTCTTC.

V is TRBV10-2 and J is TRBJ2-2; a weak D match, TRBD2 (5 bases). This CDR3 has 15 residues. The germline gives CDR1 WSHSY, CDR2 SAAADI. V was pared by 3 bases and J by 3 bases, with 11 bases between. This CDR3 is CASSDHYGDTGELFF. In DNA, the CDR3 is TGCGCCAGCAGTGACCACTACGGGGACACCGGGGAGCTGTTTTTT.

The chain has TRBV18 and TRBJ2-7, with TRBD1 matching over 7 bases. V lost 3 bases to trimming and J lost 2 bases; unmatched junction nucleotides: 10. Germline CDR1 and CDR2: KGHSH and LQKENI. This CDR3 region has 16 residues. The CDR3 DNA sequence: TGTGCCAGCTCACCTAAAACACGGACAGGCACCTACGAGCAGTACTTC. It codes for CASSPKTRTGTYEQYF.

The V gene is TRBV6-2 or TRBV6-3, the J gene TRBJ2-5; 7 bases line up with TRBD1. The V gene's germline CDR1 is MNHEY and CDR2 SVGEGT. J lost 9 bases, V lost 6 bases, and 10 bases had no gene match. This CDR3 region has 13 residues. The CDR3 nucleotides are TGTGCCAGCAGCATTGACAGGGCAAGGGCCCAGTACTTC. Protein: CASSIDRARAQYF.

The V gene is TRBV11-2, the J gene TRBJ2-6; maybe TRBD2 (6 bases). CDR1 is SGHAT and CDR2 is FQNNGV in the germline V gene. The CDR3 sequence is 13 residues long. Trimming pared 1 base from V and 12 bases from J, leaving 10 bases between. The CDR3 loop reads CASSLGLGGVLTF. CDR3 DNA sequence: TGTGCCAGCAGCTTAGGACTAGGAGGCGTCCTGACTTTC.

There are a few counts of this clonotype. The chain recombines TRBV7-2 with TRBJ1-5; D is unclear. The germline V gene encodes CDR1 SGHTA and CDR2 FQGNSA. This CDR3 comprises 13 residues. The germline V and J ends were trimmed by 5 bases and 9 bases, with 14 bases remaining between them. The CDR3 loop is CASSLPSRGPQHF. In DNA form, the CDR3 reads TGTGCCAGCAGCCTGCCCTCCCGGGGGCCCCAGCATTTT.